This TCR beta chain is from a study of T cells after yellow fever vaccination. Findings and caveats of the study: The CD4 and CD8 compartments had a small share of their clonotypes in common. FACS-sorted repertoires could contain abundant clonotypes contaminating from the bulk population. Clones that expanded after primary vaccination mostly reappeared after the booster (96% CD4, roughly 90% CD8).

This clonotype was seen many times. The antigen is undetermined. It was through 5'RACE template switching that TCR cDNA was made, with a universal primer site and UMIs added. Each CDR3 protein gets one entry after TCRdb re-called the 5' RACE reads with MiXCR. This sample has more than 300,000 distinct CDR3 sequences, with over 8.5% found just once. The ends were cut back, 4 bases at V and 0 bases at J, with 10 bases in the middle. The CDR3 covers 13 residues. The germline V gene encodes CDR1 SQVTM and CDR2 ANQGSEA. The sequence derives from a man between 18 and 35 years old who received the YFV17D yellow fever vaccine. This sequence joins TRBV29-1 and TRBJ2-7; the D is unclear. The sequencing used CD4+ T cells sorted from PBMCs, collected 45 days after the yellow fever booster vaccination. CDR3 coding DNA: TGCAGCGTTGTCTGGCAGAGCTCCTACGAGCAGTACTTC. Encoded protein: CSVVWQSSYEQYF.